This T cell receptor (beta chain) was sequenced for a study of blood T cell repertoires in COVID-19. Study at large: Nucleic acid was either cDNA or gDNA, and it came from T cells, B-cell-depleted T cells, or PBMCs.

Between the trimmed V and J ends, which lost 0 bases and 4 bases, there was a span of 9 bases. There are 15 residues in the CDR3. The germline V gene has CDR1 LGHDT and CDR2 YNNKEL (reference sequence). In the authors' workflow: The authors estimated nucleated cell counts from reference gene primer amplification. Produced via immunoSEQ multiplex PCR; TCRdb's table is partial and in-frame only. V, J and clone size were drawn from that table, and D and trimming were deduced from the DNA. This sample carries 280,000 or so clones, roughly 86% of them seen once, and the ten largest clones take 9.4%. This chain uses TRBV3-1 (or the pseudogene TRBV3-2) with TRBJ1-4; D not resolved. This receptor was identified in a man aged 18 to 30 with active or convalescent COVID-19. Sequencing used peripheral blood. The CDR3 DNA follows: TGTGCCAGCAGCCAAGACCCAGGAGGTAATGAAAAACTGTTTTTT. Amino acids: CASSQDPGGNEKLFF.